This T cell receptor (beta chain) was sequenced during a study of early T cells in non-severe SARS-CoV-2 infection (dated by TCRdb to about 2021). Study-wide context: TCR sequencing used bulk RNA from unsorted whole blood, so alpha and beta chains could not be paired. Overall results and qualifications from the work: VDJdb matching was skewed toward anti-spike CD8 responses, so virus-specific expansions were likely underestimated and private and CD4 specificities were missed.

Libraries were constructed by 5' RACE. Sequencing was performed on a NextSeq 500. To correct for sequencing error and PCR bias, the TCR library protocol tagged individual cDNA molecules with unique molecular identifiers. Both TCR alpha and beta chains were sequenced, and tight co-correlation was observed between alpha and beta sequence abundances in each sample. The study's processing was this. Decombinator V4 was used to perform V gene, J gene and CDR3 annotation of TCR sequences. TCRs were defined as expanded if a significant change between any two time points was detected under a Poisson model with p below 0.0001. TCR abundances were normalised to the total number of TCRs sequenced in each sample and reported as counts per million. TRAV1-2 paired with TRAJ12, TRAJ20 or TRAJ33 defined MAIT TCRs, while TRAV10 paired with TRAJ18 defined iNKT TCRs. A search of VDJdb, accessed on 1 November 2021, was run for TCRs annotated to CMV, EBV and SARS-CoV-2, with TCRs annotated for multiple antigens excluded. In TCRdb, the public reads were trimmed at Q25 with fastp and aligned with MiXCR, with productive beta chains retained. Identical CDR3 proteins give one entry, which carries the most common genes and DNA. Here the V and J calls rest on TCRdb's processing, not on the authors' analysis. Present in this sample are 65,000 to 75,000 distinct CDR3 sequences, about 9.9% of which were seen just once. Of the sample, about 3.8% falls within the top ten clones.

This clonotype was detected a few times. Its specific antigen is unknown. Base qualities are not recorded, but no much larger clone differs from it by a single base. Set within a cohort of healthcare workers in London, UK, this nested case-control study involved weekly PCR testing of nasopharyngeal swabs along with blood sampling. Between 23 and 31 March 2020, the week of the UK lockdown, healthcare workers were enrolled and then followed up weekly for as long as 16 weeks. CDR1 SNHLY and CDR2 FYNNEI are derived from the germline V gene. At the junction V is shortened by 7 bases and J by 5 bases, with 8 bases in between. The CDR3 measures 11 amino acids from cysteine to phenylalanine. Only CDR3 DNA is held: 33 bases, read in frame from base 1.

The chain links TRBV2 with TRBJ2-5, with the D gene uncertain. Material: whole blood. This receptor was taken from an adult who was a healthcare worker with PCR-confirmed SARS-CoV-2 infection or an uninfected control (not recorded which). The CDR3 reads as follows: CASNLGETQYF. The DNA reads TGTGCCAGCAACCTCGGGGAGACCCAGTACTTC. With the portions outside the CDR3 filled from the reference TRBV2 and TRBJ2-5 genes, the complete variable region becomes EPEVTQTPSHQVTQMGQEVILRCVPISNHLYFYWYRQILGQKVEFLVSFYNNEISEKSEIFDDQFSVERPDGSNFTLKIRSTKLEDSAMYFCASNLGETQYFGPGTRLLVL.